The 21 T cell receptor beta chains presented below share a single source sample, sequenced in a study of T cells in Graves' hyperthyroidism and ophthalmopathy. Authors of the study amplified TCR beta CDR3 regions from RNA transcripts. When the TCR CDR3 underwent first-round RT-PCR, the HTBI primer set was used. From the multiplex PCR reads, TCRdb called clonotypes with MiXCR, one entry per CDR3 protein. The sample records 270,000 or so distinct CDR3 sequences, about 16% being singletons. The specimen was blood. These receptors all come from a woman aged 45-59 years with Graves' hyperthyroidism that later progressed to Graves' ophthalmopathy.

A few counts support this clonotype. The chain uses TRBV7-3 and TRBJ2-3; 13 bases are shared with TRBD2. CDR1 and CDR2 (germline): SGHTA, FQGTGA. CDR3 size: 14 residues. V gave up 5 bases and J gave up 7 bases; unmatched junction bases: 3. CDR3: CASSLGTSGNTQYF. The CDR3 nucleotides are TGTGCCAGCAGCCTGGGGACTAGCGGGAATACGCAGTATTTT.

With respect to this clonotype: The CDR3 does not close with the conserved phenylalanine or tryptophan, likely indicating a read error. This sequence joins TRBV7-2 and TRBJ2-7; TRBD2 matches 8 bases. The ends lost 5 bases at V and 4 bases at J; junction bases unmatched: 7. This CDR3 region has 14 residues. Per the germline V gene, CDR1 is SGHTA and CDR2 is FQGNSA. The DNA for the CDR3 is TGTGCCAGCAGCCCCTCTACTAGCGGATACGAGCAGTACCTC. This codes for CASSPSTSGYEQYL.

At least ten counts were recorded for this clonotype. The chain joins TRBV18 to TRBJ1-2, with D perhaps matching TRBD1 (6 bases). The CDR3 is made up of 15 amino acids. V was trimmed by 3 bases and J by 0 bases, leaving 11 bases between them. CDR1 KGHSH and CDR2 LQKENI come from the germline V gene. Here the CDR3 reads CASSPPDSPNYGYTF. As DNA, the CDR3 is TGTGCCAGCTCACCGCCGGACAGTCCTAACTATGGCTACACCTTC.

V is TRBV19 and J is TRBJ2-3, with a possible D match to TRBD2 (6 bases). The CDR3 loop spans 15 amino acids. Germline V gene sequence: CDR1 LNHDA, CDR2 SQIVND (reference sequence). Trimming pared 7 bases from V and 9 bases from J, leaving 23 bases between. The CDR3 protein is CASTPAWAGRNTQYF. As DNA, the CDR3 is TGTGCCAGTACCCCAGCCTGGGCCGGGAGAAACACGCAGTATTTT.

This clonotype has ten or more counts. The gene calls are TRBV28 and TRBJ2-7; unclear D gene. This CDR3 is built from 17 residues. V lost 4 bases to trimming and J lost 0 bases, with 19 bases between them. Germline assignment: CDR1 MDHEN and CDR2 SYDVKM. The CDR3: CASSWLADLRGSYEQYF. DNA for the CDR3: TGTGCCAGCAGTTGGCTGGCCGACCTTCGAGGCTCCTACGAGCAGTACTTC.

The J gene is TRBJ2-3, the V gene TRBV19; 7 bases map to TRBD1. Germline CDR1 reads LNHDA; CDR2 reads SQIVND (reference sequence). V shed 11 bases, J shed 3 bases, and the junction held 11 bases outside the gene matches. The CDR3 loop spans 14 amino acids. This CDR3 is CAPPRQGPTDTQYF. The CDR3 DNA follows: TGTGCCCCCCCCAGACAGGGTCCGACAGATACGCAGTATTTT.

This clonotype has only one observation. A single base separates this from a much larger clone, so it may be a read error. The chain links TRBV28 to TRBJ2-3; D is undetermined. V was pared by 8 bases and J by 4 bases, with 25 bases between. Germline V gene sequence: CDR1 MDHEN, CDR2 SYDVKM. The CDR3 has 17 residues. CDR3 loop: CASGPRRAVTRADTQYF. The CDR3, as DNA: TGTGCCAGCGGTCCCCGTCGGGCGGTTACAAGGGCAGATACGCAGTATTTT.

This clonotype came up many times. This chain uses TRBV5-8 with TRBJ2-7; D could derive from TRBD1 or TRBD2 (5 bases each). The V end lost 4 bases, the J end lost 1 base, and 12 bases lay between the germline ends. Germline-derived CDR1 and CDR2 are SGHTS and YDEGEE. There are 14 residues in the CDR3. The CDR3 loop is CASSVRDPSYEQYF. The CDR3 bases are TGTGCCAGCAGCGTACGGGACCCTTCCTACGAGCAGTACTTC.

At least ten counts were recorded for this clonotype. V and J are TRBV7-9 and TRBJ1-1, with 9 nucleotides matching TRBD1. The length of the CDR3 is 15 residues. From germline, CDR1 is SEHNR and CDR2 FQNEAQ (reference sequence). The ends lost 4 bases at V and 6 bases at J; junction bases unmatched: 9. The CDR3 nucleotides read TGTGCCAGCAGCTCCTCGGGACAGGGCGTCGCTGAAGCTTTCTTT. It codes for CASSSSGQGVAEAFF. The entire variable domain, with the rest obtained from reference TRBV7-9 and TRBJ1-1, is as follows: DTGVSQNPRHKITKRGQNVTFRCDPISEHNRLYWYRQTLGQGPEFLTYFQNEAQLEKSRLLSDRFSAERPKGSFSTLEIQRTEQGDSAMYLCASSSSGQGVAEAFFGQGTRLTVV.

This clonotype was counted only a few times. J is TRBJ1-1 and V is TRBV20-1; D gene unclear. The CDR3 has 13 amino acids. Germline-derived CDR1 and CDR2 are DFQATT and SNEGSKA (reference sequence). V gave up 3 bases and J gave up 3 bases, with 11 bases separating them. CDR3 loop: CSASEGFYTEAFF. For the CDR3, the DNA is TGCAGTGCTAGCGAGGGATTTTACACTGAAGCTTTCTTT.

This clonotype was observed many times. The rearrangement uses TRBV7-9 and TRBJ2-7; 10 bases agree with TRBD1. The trim removed 5 bases at V and 7 bases at J, leaving 14 bases unmatched. The germline V gene encodes CDR1 SEHNR and CDR2 FQNEAQ (reference sequence). The CDR3 runs 16 residues. Here the CDR3 DNA reads TGTGCCAGCAGCCCTCCTTCGACAGGGGGCCCAGGAGAGCAGTACTTC. Amino acid sequence: CASSPPSTGGPGEQYF.

The CDR3: CASSEGSGSLFKETQYF. CDR3 DNA: TGTGCCAGCAGTGAGGGTAGCGGGAGTTTGTTTAAAGAGACCCAGTACTTC. V and J are TRBV25-1 and TRBJ2-5; TRBD2 agrees at 9 bases. Germline CDR1 is MGHDK and CDR2 is SYGVNS. V was clipped by 3 bases and J by 3 bases; unmatched bases: 11. This CDR3 contains 17 residues.

A word on this clonotype: This may come from a read error, since a much larger clone is one base off. This rearrangement joins TRBV20-1 to TRBJ2-1; the match to TRBD1 covers 11 bases. Germline values: CDR1 DFQATT, CDR2 SNEGSKA (reference sequence). V lost 6 bases and J lost 15; bases outside the gene matches: 7. This CDR3 has 11 residues. This CDR3 reads CSATGTGGWFF. CDR3 sequence (DNA): TGCAGTGCCACCGGGACAGGGGGGTGGTTCTTC.

This clonotype was observed at least ten times. The V and J genes are TRBV7-8 and TRBJ2-1; TRBD1 aligns across 12 bases. The CDR3 runs 17 residues. J lost 6 bases, V lost 4 bases, and 10 bases had no gene match. Germline lookup yields CDR1 SGHVS and CDR2 FQNEAQ. The DNA of the CDR3 is TGTGCCAGCAGCTACGAGCCGGGACAGGGGGCTCTCAATGAGCAGTTCTTC. It codes for CASSYEPGQGALNEQFF.

This clonotype was detected a few times. The V and J genes are TRBV19 and TRBJ2-1; the D gene is possibly TRBD2 (5 bases). This CDR3 spans 13 amino acids. Trimming removed 1 base from V and 7 bases from J, with 8 bases in between. CDR1 is LNHDA, CDR2 SQIVND, per germline (reference sequence). CDR3 amino acids: CASSIGRGNEQFF. The CDR3 bases are TGTGCCAGTAGTATAGGAAGAGGGAATGAGCAGTTCTTC. The variable domain in full, completed from reference TRBV19 and TRBJ2-1, reads DGGITQSPKYLFRKEGQNVTLSCEQNLNHDAMYWYRQDPGQGLRLIYYSQIVNDFQKGDIAEGYSVSREKKESFPLTVTSAQKNPTAFYLCASSIGRGNEQFFGPGTRLTVL.

This clonotype was observed at least ten times. The genes are TRBV3-1 and TRBJ2-7, with 7 bases lining up with TRBD1. CDR1 is LGHDT and CDR2 is YNNKEL in the germline V gene (reference sequence). V gave up 4 bases and J gave up 0 bases; unmatched junction bases: 6. CDR3 length equals 15 residues. The CDR3 protein is CASSLGQASSYEQYF. CDR3 nucleotide sequence: TGTGCCAGCAGCCTTGGACAGGCCTCCTCCTACGAGCAGTACTTC.

This clonotype has more than one count but fewer than ten. CDR3 nucleotide sequence: TGTGCCAGCAGCCAAGCCAATAGCAATCAGCCCCAGCATTTT. It codes for CASSQANSNQPQHF. The chain links TRBV16 to TRBJ1-5; unclear D gene. V lost 2 bases and J lost 0, with 5 bases in between. The CDR3 consists of 14 residues. Germline V lookup: CDR1 KGHSY, CDR2 FQNENV.

This clonotype was detected many times. The chain combines TRBV10-3 with TRBJ1-5, with D uncertain. Germline values: CDR1 ENHRY, CDR2 SYGVKD. V was trimmed by 7 bases and J by 5 bases, leaving 6 bases between them. The CDR3 spans 11 residues. The CDR3 loop reads CAITEDQPQHF. CDR3 sequence (DNA): TGTGCCATCACCGAGGATCAGCCCCAGCATTTT.

This clonotype has at least ten counts. This chain links TRBV2 with TRBJ2-7; possibly TRBD2 for D (5 bases). The CDR3 has 15 amino acids. From germline, CDR1 is SNHLY and CDR2 FYNNEI. Trimming stripped 1 base from V and 5 bases from J, with 15 bases between. Here the CDR3 DNA reads TGTGCCAGCAGTGAAGATTTCCAGAGGGTCCACGAGCAGTACTTC. Its translation: CASSEDFQRVHEQYF.

As concerns this clonotype: A much larger clone sits a single nucleotide away, making a read error possible. V gene TRBV4-2 combines with J gene TRBJ2-7; 7 bases line up with TRBD1. V dropped 1 base and J dropped 4; count of bases not matched to a gene: 10. Germline loops: CDR1 LGHNA, CDR2 YNFKEQ. This CDR3 has 16 amino acids. The CDR3 spells CASSQGGAQGVYEQYF. CDR3 nucleotides: TGTGCCAGCAGCCAAGGTGGGGCCCAGGGGGTATACGAGCAGTACTTC.

This clonotype was recorded a few times. The chain links TRBV10-2 to TRBJ1-1; D not certain. The CDR3 length is 12 residues. Germline values: CDR1 WSHSY, CDR2 SAAADI. V gave up 1 base and J gave up 6 bases, with 6 bases separating them. The DNA for the CDR3 is TGCGCCAGCAGTGAGTTGTTGCCTGAAGCTTTCTTT. This sequence encodes CASSELLPEAFF.